A single TCR beta chain is shown here with its context. The antigen remains undetermined. The sample originates from a study of cytomegalovirus exposure and HLA in healthy donors. Study outcomes and limitations: Overall, under 200 TCR beta chains were annotated as cytomegalovirus-associated. The productive fraction for most TCR beta V segments was about 87% or about 30% in an earlier analysis. The classifier reportedly diagnosed cytomegalovirus status with high specificity and sensitivity.

PCR employed 60 Vbeta and 13 Jbeta primers. Here immunoSEQ multiplex PCR was the method, and the copy in TCRdb shows in-frame clones only, minus some. The sample consists of around 160,000 clones, 77% of them appearing once. The CDR3 contains 15 residues. Germline V lookup: CDR1 MNHEY, CDR2 SVGAGI. Losses at the gene ends were 6 bases for V and 4 bases for J; bases not matched to a gene: 3. The sample consisted of PBMCs. The TCR comes from a man aged 50 to 59 in good health and CMV-seropositive. The rearrangement links TRBV6-5 to TRBJ2-1, with 13 nucleotides matching TRBD2. The chain's CDR3 is CASSRLAGGYNEQFF. The DNA for the CDR3 is TGTGCCAGCAGCAGACTAGCGGGGGGTTACAATGAGCAGTTCTTC.